This T cell receptor (beta chain) was recovered during a study of T cells after yellow fever vaccination. Study-level findings and limits: Most clones from primary vaccination were detected again post-booster (almost 98% CD4, more than 85% CD8).

The sample holds a few counts of this clonotype. No antigen is known for it. Via MiXCR, TCRdb re-called the 5' RACE reads, giving one row per CDR3 protein. The sample consists of about 350,000 distinct CDR3 sequences, approximately 8% of them appearing once. V was cut by 5 bases and J by 0 bases, with 14 bases left in between. CDR3 length: 15 amino acids. The germline CDR1 and CDR2 sequences are DFQATT and SNEGSKA (reference sequence). The rearrangement links TRBV20-1 to TRBJ2-4, with D possibly matching TRBD1 (6 bases). The TCR originated in a man aged 18 to 35 who received the YFV17D yellow fever vaccine. Sample: PBMCs, taken roughly seven weeks after the first yellow fever vaccination. CDR3 sequence (DNA): TGCAGTGCTTTGGACAGCCTTCTAGCCAAAAACATTCAGTACTTC. Its protein product is CSALDSLLAKNIQYF.